This is a list of T cell receptor beta chains from one sample in a study of OX40 agonist ivuxolimab in advanced cancers. Profiling relied on immunoSEQ multiplex PCR, and the TCRdb table lists in-frame clones only, not all of them. The repertoire holds about 77,000 clones, with roughly 91% as singletons. This specimen consisted of CD4+ or CD8+ T cells sorted from blood, obtained in a trial of the OX40 agonist ivuxolimab. The source of these receptors is an adult with an advanced solid tumor such as melanoma, head and neck, liver or kidney cancer. CDR3s include the opening cysteine and the closing phenylalanine or tryptophan. The D gene is left open where the match is weak. The listing skips clone size in some rows; elsewhere it reads once, few, many or a size class.

TRBV7-8,-,-,TRBJ1-4,CASSITVSRNEKLFF,TGTGCCAGCAGCATTACAGTATCTCGGAATGAAAAACTGTTTTTT
TRBV28,-,TRBD1,TRBJ1-4,CASSLQGARFF,TGTGCCAGCAGTCTCCAGGGGGCGCGTTTTTTT
TRBV5-4,-,TRBD1,TRBJ1-1,CASSYGGQSPMNTEAFF,TGTGCCAGCAGCTATGGGGGACAGTCCCCTATGAACACTGAAGCTTTCTTT
TRBV4-1,-,-,TRBJ1-2,CASSQVKGPYGYTF,TGCGCCAGCAGCCAAGTCAAGGGGCCCTATGGCTACACCTTC
TRBV7-2,-,-,TRBJ2-7,CASSPGIGEQYF,TGTGCCAGCAGCCCCGGGATAGGGGAGCAGTACTTC
TRBV5-1,-,-,TRBJ1-1,CASSRQENTEAFF,TGCGCCAGCAGCAGGCAGGAAAACACTGAAGCTTTCTTT
TRBV30,once,-,TRBJ1-6,CAWSVQRDSPLHF,TGTGCCTGGAGTGTACAAAGGGATTCACCCCTCCACTTT
TRBV14,once,TRBD1,TRBJ2-6,CASSPLQGLGSGANVLTF,TGTGCCAGCAGCCCCTTACAGGGGTTAGGCTCTGGGGCCAACGTCCTGACTTTC
TRBV28,-,-,TRBJ1-5,CASSPAGWGISNQPQHF,TGTGCCAGCAGTCCCGCAGGGTGGGGAATTAGCAATCAGCCCCAGCATTTT
TRBV30,-,TRBD1,TRBJ2-1,CAWKGDRGYNEQFF,TGTGCCTGGAAGGGGGACAGGGGGTACAATGAGCAGTTCTTC
TRBV5-6,-,-,TRBJ2-3,CASSLTGMGTDTQYF,TGTGCCAGCAGCCTTACAGGGATGGGTACAGATACGCAGTATTTT
TRBV7-3,-,-,TRBJ2-1,CASSLWDVNEQFF,TGTGCCAGCAGCTTATGGGACGTCAATGAGCAGTTCTTC
TRBV5-6,-,-,TRBJ2-1,CASSLATEQFF,TGTGCCAGCAGCCTAGCGACTGAGCAGTTCTTC
TRBV29-1,once,-,TRBJ1-2,CSVDFGVSYGYTF,TGCAGCGTTGATTTTGGGGTCTCCTATGGCTACACCTTC
TRBV28,-,TRBD1,TRBJ1-5,CASRRQGGSNQPQHF,TGTGCCAGCAGACGACAGGGCGGGAGCAATCAGCCCCAGCATTTT
TRBV5-4,-,TRBD1,TRBJ2-3,CASRWTGGTDTQYF,TGTGCCAGCAGGTGGACAGGGGGCACAGATACGCAGTATTTT
TRBV5-1,-,-,TRBJ1-6,CASSREGVSYNSPLHF,TGCGCCAGCAGCCGGGAGGGGGTCTCCTATAATTCACCCCTCCACTTT
TRBV5-1,-,-,TRBJ1-4,CASSLARASNEKLFF,TGCGCCAGCAGCTTGGCCCGGGCGTCTAATGAAAAACTGTTTTTT
TRBV5-6,-,-,TRBJ1-1,CASSSGISMNTEAFF,TGTGCCAGCAGCTCGGGGATCTCCATGAACACTGAAGCTTTCTTT
TRBV28,-,TRBD1,TRBJ2-7,CASTGTGGYYEQYF,TGTGCCAGTACCGGGACAGGGGGATACTACGAGCAGTACTTC
TRBV30,-,TRBD1,TRBJ1-5,CAWSVGGTGRSNQPQHF,TGTGCCTGGAGTGTAGGAGGGACAGGAAGGAGCAATCAGCCCCAGCATTTT
TRBV10-2,-,-,TRBJ1-1,CASSESSAGTEAFF,TGCGCCAGCAGTGAGTCGAGCGCGGGCACTGAAGCTTTCTTT